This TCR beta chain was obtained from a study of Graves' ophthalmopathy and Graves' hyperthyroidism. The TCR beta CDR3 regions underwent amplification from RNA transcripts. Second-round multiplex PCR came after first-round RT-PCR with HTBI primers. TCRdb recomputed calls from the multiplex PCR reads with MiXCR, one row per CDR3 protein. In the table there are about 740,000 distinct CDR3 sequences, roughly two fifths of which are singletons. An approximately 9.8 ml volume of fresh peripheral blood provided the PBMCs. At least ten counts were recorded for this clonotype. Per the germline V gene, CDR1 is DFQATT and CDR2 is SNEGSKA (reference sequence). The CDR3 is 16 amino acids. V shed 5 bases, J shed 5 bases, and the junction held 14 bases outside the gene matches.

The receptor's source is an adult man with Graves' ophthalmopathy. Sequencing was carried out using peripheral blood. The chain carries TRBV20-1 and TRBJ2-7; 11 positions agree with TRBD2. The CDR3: CSASTAPSGRTNEQYF. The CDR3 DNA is TGCAGTGCTTCAACCGCCCCTAGCGGGAGGACCAACGAGCAGTACTTC.